This TCR beta chain was sequenced during a study of Ad26.COV2.S vaccination and SARS-CoV-2 variants. Profiling relied on immunoSEQ multiplex PCR, and the TCRdb table lists in-frame clones only, not all of them. The table includes about 480,000 clones, around 88% detected once. Trimming removed 0 bases from V and 3 bases from J; junction bases left unmatched: 10. The CDR3 runs to 17 residues. Germline V lookup: CDR1 SGDLS, CDR2 YYNGEE. Treatment defined: around 19 received Ad26.COV2.S at low or high dose, single or two shots; a few received placebo; per-sample allocation not given. Following the first vaccine or placebo injection, samples were taken on day 63.

This sequence originates from a person aged 18-60 years who received the Ad26.COV2.S COVID-19 vaccine or a placebo. This rearrangement joins TRBV9 to TRBJ2-7; 9 positions agree with TRBD2. The material was peripheral blood, obtained in a trial of Ad26.COV2.S vaccine versus placebo. CDR3 in amino acids: CASSVGATIAGDYEQYF. As DNA, the CDR3 is TGTGCCAGCAGCGTAGGAGCTACCATAGCGGGGGACTACGAGCAGTACTTC.